The entry below gives a single T cell receptor beta chain sequence along with its context. Generated by immunoSEQ multiplex PCR, the TCRdb table keeps only in-frame clones and is missing some. The data show some 70,000 clones, with 83% seen just once and approximately 14% held by the top ten. This sample is part of a study of control samples from healthy donors and cancer patients. Material for sequencing was blood. This sequence originates from a man in his fifties or sixties in good health.

The CDR3 nucleotides are TGTGCCAGCAGTCCAGGGGGCCCTGGAGAGACCCAGTACTTC. Translating gives CASSPGGPGETQYF. The chain uses TRBV25-1 and TRBJ2-5; TRBD1 agrees at 8 bases. V was pared by 5 bases and J by 4 bases, with 6 bases of the junction left unmatched. Per germline, CDR1 MGHDK and CDR2 SYGVNS. The CDR3 length is 14 residues.